Listed here is a single TCR beta chain. Its antigen is currently unknown. The data were taken from a study of Ad26.COV2.S vaccination and SARS-CoV-2 variants. For the study at large: As a participant in COV1001, the donor was in the Ad26.COV2.S trial arm.

Whole-study findings and limits: Total T cell responses were possibly underestimated by TCR breadth and depth analyses.

The table came from immunoSEQ multiplex PCR; TCRdb's copy has only in-frame clones and leaves some out. The table includes about 680,000 clones, approximately 88% detected once. V lost 5 bases, J lost 2 bases, and 8 bases stayed unmatched. CDR3 length: 16 residues. The germline V gene encodes CDR1 SEHNR and CDR2 FQNEAQ (reference sequence). Treatment here: 19 received Ad26.COV2.S at low or high dose, single or two shots; 5 received placebo; per-sample allocation not given. The samples date from day 63 after the first vaccine or placebo injection. Boston provided a donor who was an adult aged 18-55 years. The study used a vaccine consisting of an Ad26 vector that expressed Wuhan-strain SARS-CoV-2 spike.

The chain joins TRBV7-9 to TRBJ2-4; 8 bases fit TRBD1. The input for sequencing was peripheral blood, taken in a trial of Ad26.COV2.S vaccine versus placebo. The sequence was obtained from a person between 18 and 65 years old who received the Ad26.COV2.S COVID-19 vaccine or a placebo. CDR3 sequence: CASSAGQGGSKNIQYF. The CDR3 DNA sequence: TGTGCCAGCAGCGCAGGACAGGGAGGATCCAAAAACATTCAGTACTTC.